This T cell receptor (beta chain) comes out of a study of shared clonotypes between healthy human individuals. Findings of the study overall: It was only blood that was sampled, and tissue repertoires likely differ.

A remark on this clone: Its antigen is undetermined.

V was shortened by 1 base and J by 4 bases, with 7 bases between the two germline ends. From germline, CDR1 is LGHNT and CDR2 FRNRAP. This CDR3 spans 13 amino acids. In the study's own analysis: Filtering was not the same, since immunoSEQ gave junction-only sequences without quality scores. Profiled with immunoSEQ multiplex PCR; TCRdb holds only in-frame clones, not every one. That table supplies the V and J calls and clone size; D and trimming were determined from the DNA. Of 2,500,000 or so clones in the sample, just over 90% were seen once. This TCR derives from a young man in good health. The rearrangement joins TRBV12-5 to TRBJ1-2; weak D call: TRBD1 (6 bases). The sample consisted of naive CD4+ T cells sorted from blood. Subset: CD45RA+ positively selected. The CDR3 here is CASGLEGGYGYTF. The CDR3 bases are TGTGCTAGTGGTTTGGAAGGGGGCTATGGCTACACCTTC.